This T cell receptor beta chain emerged from a study of control samples from healthy donors and cancer patients. Germline V CDR1 and CDR2: SGHNT, YYREEE (reference sequence). Between the trimmed V and J ends, which lost 4 bases and 2 bases, there was a span of 16 bases. The CDR3 is made up of 15 amino acids. Repertoires were generated with immunoSEQ multiplex PCR, while TCRdb's copy carries only in-frame clones and drops some. The sample records 65,000 to 100,000 clones, approximately 89% being singletons. The V and J genes are TRBV5-4 and TRBJ2-7, with D perhaps TRBD2 (6 bases). The sample taken for sequencing was blood. This receptor was identified in a man over 45 in good health. This CDR3 is CASSLPYSGPYEQYF. For the CDR3, the DNA is TGTGCCAGCAGCCTTCCCTATAGCGGCCCCTACGAGCAGTACTTC.